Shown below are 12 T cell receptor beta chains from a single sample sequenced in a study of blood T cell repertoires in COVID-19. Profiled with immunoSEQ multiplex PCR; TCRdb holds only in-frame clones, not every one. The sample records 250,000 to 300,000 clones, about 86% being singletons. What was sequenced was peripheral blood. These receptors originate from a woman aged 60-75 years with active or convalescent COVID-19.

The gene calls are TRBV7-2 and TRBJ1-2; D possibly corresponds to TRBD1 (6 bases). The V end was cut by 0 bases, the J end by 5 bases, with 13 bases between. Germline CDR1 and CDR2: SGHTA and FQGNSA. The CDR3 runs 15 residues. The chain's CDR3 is CASSLARDTLYGYTF. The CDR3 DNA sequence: TGTGCCAGCAGCTTAGCACGGGACACTTTATATGGCTACACCTTC.

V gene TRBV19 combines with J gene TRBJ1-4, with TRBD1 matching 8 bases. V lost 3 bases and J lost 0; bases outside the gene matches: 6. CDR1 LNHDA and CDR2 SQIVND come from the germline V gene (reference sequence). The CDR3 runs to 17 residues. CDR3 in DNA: TGTGCCAGTAGTATTCAGGGGGCTCAGACAACTAATGAAAAACTGTTTTTT. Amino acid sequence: CASSIQGAQTTNEKLFF.

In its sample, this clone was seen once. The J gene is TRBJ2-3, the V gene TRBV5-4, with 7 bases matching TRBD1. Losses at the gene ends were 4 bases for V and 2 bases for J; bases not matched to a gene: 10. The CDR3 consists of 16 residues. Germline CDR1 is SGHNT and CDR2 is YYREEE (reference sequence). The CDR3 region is CASSEDPGTVTDTQYF. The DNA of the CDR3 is TGTGCCAGCAGCGAGGACCCCGGGACAGTCACAGATACGCAGTATTTT.

CDR3 DNA: TGTGCCAGTAGTATTCCGGTCCCGTTCACCGGGGAGCTGTTTTTT. It translates to CASSIPVPFTGELFF. This sequence joins TRBV19 and TRBJ2-2; D gene uncertain. V was clipped by 3 bases and J by 4 bases, with 12 bases between them. Germline V gene data show CDR1 as LNHDA and CDR2 as SQIVND (reference sequence). The CDR3 spans 15 residues.

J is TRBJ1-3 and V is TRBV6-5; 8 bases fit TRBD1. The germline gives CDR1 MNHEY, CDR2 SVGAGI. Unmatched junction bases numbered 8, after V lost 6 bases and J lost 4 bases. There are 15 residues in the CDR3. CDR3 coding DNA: TGTGCCAGCAGAGATGACAGGGGCGCCGGAAACACCATATATTTT. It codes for CASRDDRGAGNTIYF.

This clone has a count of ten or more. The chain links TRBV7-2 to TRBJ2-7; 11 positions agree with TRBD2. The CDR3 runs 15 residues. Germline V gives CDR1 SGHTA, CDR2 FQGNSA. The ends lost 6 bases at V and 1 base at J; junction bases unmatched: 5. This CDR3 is CASRSTSGGSYEQYF. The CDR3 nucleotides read TGTGCCAGCAGGAGTACTAGCGGGGGATCCTACGAGCAGTACTTC.

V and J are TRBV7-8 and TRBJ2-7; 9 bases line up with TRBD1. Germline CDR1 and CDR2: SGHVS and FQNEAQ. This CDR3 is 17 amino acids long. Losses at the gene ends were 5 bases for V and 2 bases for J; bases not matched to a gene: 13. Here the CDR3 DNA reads TGTGCCAGCAGCGAAGGTGGACAGGGGAGGGTAACCTACGAGCAGTACTTC. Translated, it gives CASSEGGQGRVTYEQYF.

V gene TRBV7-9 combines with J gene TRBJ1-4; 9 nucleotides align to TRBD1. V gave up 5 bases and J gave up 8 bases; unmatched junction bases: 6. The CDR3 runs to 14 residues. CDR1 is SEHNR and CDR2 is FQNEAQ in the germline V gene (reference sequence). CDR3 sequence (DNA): TGTGCCAGCAGCGTCGGGACAGGGAGCGAAAAACTGTTTTTT. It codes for CASSVGTGSEKLFF.

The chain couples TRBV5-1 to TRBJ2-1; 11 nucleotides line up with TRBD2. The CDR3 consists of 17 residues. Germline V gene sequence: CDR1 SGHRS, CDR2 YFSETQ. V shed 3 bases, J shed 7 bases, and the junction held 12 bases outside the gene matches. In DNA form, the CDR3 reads TGCGCCAGCAGCTACTTTCCGGGACTAGCGGAGGTGAATGAGCAGTTCTTC. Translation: CASSYFPGLAEVNEQFF. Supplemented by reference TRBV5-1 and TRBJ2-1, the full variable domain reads KAGVTQTPRYLIKTRGQQVTLSCSPISGHRSVSWYQQTPGQGLQFLFEYFSETQRNKGNFPGRFSGRQFSNSRSEMNVSTLELGDSALYLCASSYFPGLAEVNEQFFGPGTRLTVL.

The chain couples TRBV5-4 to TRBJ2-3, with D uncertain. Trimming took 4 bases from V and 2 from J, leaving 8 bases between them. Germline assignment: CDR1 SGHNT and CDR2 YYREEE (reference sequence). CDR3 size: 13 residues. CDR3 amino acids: CASSPPLTDTQYF. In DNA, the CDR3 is TGTGCCAGCAGCCCTCCCCTCACAGATACGCAGTATTTT.

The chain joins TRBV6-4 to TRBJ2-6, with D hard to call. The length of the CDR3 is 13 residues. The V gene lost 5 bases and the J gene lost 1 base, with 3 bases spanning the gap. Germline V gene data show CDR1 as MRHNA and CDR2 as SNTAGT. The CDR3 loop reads CASSLSGANVLTF. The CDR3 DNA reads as TGTGCCAGCAGTCTGTCTGGGGCCAACGTCCTGACTTTC.

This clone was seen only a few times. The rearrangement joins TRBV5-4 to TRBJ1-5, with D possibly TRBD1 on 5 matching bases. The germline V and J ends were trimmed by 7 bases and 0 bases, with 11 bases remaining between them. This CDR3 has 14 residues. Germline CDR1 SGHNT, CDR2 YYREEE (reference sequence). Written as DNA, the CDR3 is TGTGCCAGCCCTGGACAAGATAGCAATCAGCCCCAGCATTTT. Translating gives CASPGQDSNQPQHF.